The clone carrying this T cell receptor (beta chain) was seen a handful of times. The table came from immunoSEQ multiplex PCR; TCRdb's copy has only in-frame clones and leaves some out. Found here are 360,000 or so clones, approximately 89% of them singletons; the top ten hold about 1.7%. The sample is drawn from a study of blood T cell repertoires in COVID-19. Turning to the study itself: T cells, B-cell-depleted T cells, or PBMCs supplied cDNA or gDNA.

Recovery among Cohort 3 donors was established by two negative PCRs, clearance, or symptom resolution. The sample consisted of PBMCs or T cells enriched from blood (not recorded which). This TCR derives from a woman in her 30s who had recovered from COVID-19.

CDR3 coding DNA: TGTGCCATCAGCGAGCGTCTCTCGGGGGACAGGGCCTACGAGCAGTACTTC. Residues: CAISERLSGDRAYEQYF. The chain has TRBV10-3 and TRBJ2-7; 9 positions agree with TRBD1. Germline CDR1 reads ENHRY; CDR2 reads SYGVKD. CDR3 length equals 17 residues. Losses at the gene ends were 6 bases for V and 2 bases for J; bases not matched to a gene: 14.